This is a list of T cell receptor beta chains from one sample in a study of CD8 T cells in Susac syndrome. TCRdb independently ran MiXCR on the immunoSEQ multiplex PCR reads; one entry per CDR3 protein. The sample has 300,000 to 350,000 distinct CDR3 sequences, about 91% seen once; the top ten hold about 0.07%. The sample was CD4+ T cells from PBMCs. The receptors derive from a human donor with multiple sclerosis. Each CDR3 is given with its conserved first and last residue. A D gene is named only where the DNA matches it firmly. Where a row states a size, it is once, few, many or the class of an expanded clone; other rows omit it.

size: once
V: TRBV20-1
D: .
J: TRBJ2-3
DNA: TGCAGTGCTAGAGGGGGAGTAGGGGGCACAGATACGCAGTATTTT
CDR3: CSARGGVGGTDTQYF

size: .
V: TRBV20-1
D: TRBD1
J: TRBJ1-5
DNA: TGCAGTGCTAGAGGGACAGGCCCAGATCAGCCCCAGCATTTT
CDR3: CSARGTGPDQPQHF

size: .
V: TRBV7-2
D: TRBD2
J: TRBJ2-3
DNA: TGTGCCAGCAGCGCCGGGGCCCTAGCGGGGGCCAGGAAAGATACGCAGTATTTT
CDR3: CASSAGALAGARKDTQYF

size: once
V: TRBV6-2/TRBV6-3
D: .
J: TRBJ2-7
DNA: TGTGCCAGCAGCCAGAACCCCGCCGAGCAGTACTTC
CDR3: CASSQNPAEQYF

size: .
V: TRBV7-8
D: TRBD2
J: TRBJ2-3
DNA: TGTGCCAGCAGACCCGGGACTAGCGGCACAGATACGCAGTATTTT
CDR3: CASRPGTSGTDTQYF

size: .
V: TRBV29-1
D: .
J: TRBJ2-7
DNA: TGCAGCGTTGAATCAATACAGGGCGGCGAGCAGTACTTC
CDR3: CSVESIQGGEQYF

size: .
V: TRBV5-1
D: .
J: TRBJ2-7
DNA: TGCGCCAGCAGCTTGGCTGTGGGGGCCCCCTCCTACGAGCAGTACTTC
CDR3: CASSLAVGAPSYEQYF

size: .
V: TRBV30
D: TRBD1
J: TRBJ1-1
DNA: TGTGCCTGGCGGGACAGGCAGAACACTGAAGCTTTCTTT
CDR3: CAWRDRQNTEAFF

size: .
V: TRBV5-8
D: TRBD1
J: TRBJ1-3
DNA: TGTGCCAGCAGCGAGTTAACAGGGGCCCTCTCTGGAAACACCATATATTTT
CDR3: CASSELTGALSGNTIYF

size: once
V: TRBV14
D: .
J: TRBJ1-2
DNA: TGTGCCAGCAGCCAAGACGGTACGGCCCGATGGTTTCGCTACACCTTC
CDR3: CASSQDGTARWFRYTF

size: .
V: TRBV3-1
D: .
J: TRBJ1-2
DNA: TGTGCCAGCAGCCAATACAGGGACTATGGCTACACCTTC
CDR3: CASSQYRDYGYTF

size: .
V: TRBV5-1
D: .
J: TRBJ2-5
DNA: TGCGCCAGCAGCCCCCTGACCTCCGAGACCCAGTACTTC
CDR3: CASSPLTSETQYF

size: .
V: TRBV7-2
D: .
J: TRBJ2-7
DNA: TGTGCCAGCAGCTTACGGGGTCAGGGTGGGTACGAGCAGTACTTC
CDR3: CASSLRGQGGYEQYF

size: .
V: TRBV7-8
D: .
J: TRBJ1-2
DNA: TGTGCCAGCAGCTTAGGGACAGCCTCTAACTATGGCTACACCTTC
CDR3: CASSLGTASNYGYTF

size: few
V: TRBV5-1
D: .
J: TRBJ1-2
DNA: TGCGCCAGCAGCTTAGGAGGACAGTCGAGTAAAGCTGGCTACACCTTC
CDR3: CASSLGGQSSKAGYTF

size: .
V: TRBV19
D: TRBD1
J: TRBJ1-1
DNA: TGTGCCAGCAGGACAGGCCTAATGAACACTGAAGCTTTCTTT
CDR3: CASRTGLMNTEAFF

size: .
V: TRBV6-2/TRBV6-3
D: TRBD1
J: TRBJ1-1
DNA: TGTGCCAGCAGTCTACAGGGGACCTACACTGAAGCTTTCTTT
CDR3: CASSLQGTYTEAFF

size: .
V: TRBV19
D: .
J: TRBJ1-1
DNA: TGTGCCAGTAGTATAACAGGGCGGGACACTGAAGCTTTCTTT
CDR3: CASSITGRDTEAFF

size: .
V: TRBV3-1
D: .
J: TRBJ1-6
DNA: TGTGCCAGCAGACAAGCCGGACTAAATTATAATTCACCCCTCCACTTT
CDR3: CASRQAGLNYNSPLHF

size: once
V: TRBV18
D: .
J: TRBJ2-2
DNA: TGTGCCAGCTCACCACTTGTGTGGGGGAAGGCCGGGGAGCTGTTTTTT
CDR3: CASSPLVWGKAGELFF

size: .
V: TRBV6-1
D: .
J: TRBJ1-1
DNA: TGTGCCAGCAGTGAAATGGGGCAGGGGAACACTGAAGCTTTCTTT
CDR3: CASSEMGQGNTEAFF

size: .
V: TRBV27
D: .
J: TRBJ2-7
DNA: TGTGCCAGCAGTTTTAGCAGAAACTACGAGCAGTACTTC
CDR3: CASSFSRNYEQYF

size: once
V: TRBV23-1
D: .
J: TRBJ2-7
DNA: TGCGCCAGCAGTCAAAGCAGCCGATTATACTACGAGCAGTACTTC
CDR3: CASSQSSRLYYEQYF

size: .
V: TRBV9
D: TRBD2
J: TRBJ2-1
DNA: TGTGCCAGCAGCCCTGCGGGGGGCCGCTACAATGAGCAGTTCTTC
CDR3: CASSPAGGRYNEQFF

size: .
V: TRBV29-1
D: .
J: TRBJ1-2
DNA: TGCAGCGCAGCGCAAGCTAACTATGGCTACACCTTC
CDR3: CSAAQANYGYTF

size: .
V: TRBV25-1
D: TRBD1
J: TRBJ2-1
DNA: TGTGCCAGCAGTGAAGCAGGGACAGGGGGCTATGAGCAGTTCTTC
CDR3: CASSEAGTGGYEQFF

size: .
V: TRBV13
D: .
J: TRBJ1-1
DNA: TGTGCCAGCAGCTTCCCCCCCGGGGTCCCTGAAGCTTTCTTT
CDR3: CASSFPPGVPEAFF

size: .
V: TRBV6-5
D: .
J: TRBJ2-1
DNA: TGTGCCAGCAAAATCGGCGCGAATTACAATGAGCAGTTCTTC
CDR3: CASKIGANYNEQFF

size: .
V: TRBV19
D: .
J: TRBJ1-6
DNA: TGTGCCAGTAGTATCGAGGGGGGGTCTTCACCCCTCCACTTT
CDR3: CASSIEGGSSPLHF